This TCR beta chain was sequenced during a study of blood T cell repertoires in COVID-19 (TCRdb year 2020). Turning to the overall study: The collaborator samples originated in the United States, Italy and Spain and spanned the acute and convalescent phases of COVID-19. The samples were drawn from two sources: the first 160 participants of the ongoing ImmuneRACE study, and over 1,000 subjects contributed by 6 global collaborators. The material from the prospective study consisted of cDNA or gDNA derived from T cells, B-cell-depleted T cells, or PBMCs. Sample metadata almost always included a de-identified subject ID, COVID-19 status, age in years and sex. Where available, HLA class I and class II types were obtained from metadata supplied by the sample provider rather than from assay-based typing. The repertoires were made available in a free public database intended to serve as a resource for research on the immune response to SARS-CoV-2. Deeply sampled blood TCRbeta repertoires from subjects exposed to, actively infected with, or recovered from COVID-19 were included in the dataset.

As regards this clone: The clone's antigen remains unknown. Base qualities are not recorded, but no much larger clone differs from it by a single base.

The full study reports these points: Clinical and demographic metadata were provided uncurated, with the amount varying by source and participant.

From the cysteine through the phenylalanine, the CDR3 covers 14 amino acids. The DNA shown is the 42-base CDR3, in frame from base 1. Taken from the germline V gene (reference sequence), the CDR1 and CDR2 loops are MNHEY and SMNVEV. V sheds 6 bases and J sheds 3 bases, leaving 12 bases between their ends. Each collaborating institution followed its own protocols to collect whole blood in K2EDTA tubes. For TCRbeta analysis, collaborators shipped samples as frozen whole blood, isolated PBMCs, or DNA extracted from either of those sample types. The immunoSEQ Assay, a bias-controlled multiplex PCR, was used to amplify TCRbeta CDR3 regions from genomic DNA. The source study handled its data this way. The number of nucleated cells in each sample was estimated by amplification of reference gene primers within the assay. Sequence reads were collapsed and filtered to measure the absolute abundance of every unique TCRbeta CDR3 rearrangement. Productive Simpson clonality was computed per sample as the square root of Simpson's diversity index over productive rearrangements. TCRdb provides this immuneACCESS table in a form limited to in-frame rearrangements. Some clones are lacking; in checked studies, under half of them reflect an unresolved V gene, and why the rest are absent is not known. V and J calls and clone size are as listed in that table; D and trimming were resolved from the DNA. This sample holds under 80,000 clones; 85% to 90% were observed only once. The leading ten clones occupy about 1.5% of the sample.

The chain is encoded by TRBV27 joined to TRBJ2-1; no D gene call is confident. This receptor was obtained from a human donor in a cohort sampled during active COVID-19. Input material: peripheral blood. The CDR3 here reads CASSPGVGYNEQFF. Here is the DNA: TGTGCCAGCAGCCCAGGTGTCGGCTACAATGAGCAGTTCTTC.